This passage covers 21 T cell receptor beta chains from one sample sequenced in a study of early T cells in non-severe SARS-CoV-2 infection. In TCRdb, the 5' RACE reads were re-called with MiXCR into one record per CDR3 protein. The table lists tens of thousands of distinct CDR3 sequences, over 8.5% of them singletons, with under 15% in the top ten. The sample was whole blood. These receptors were obtained from an adult who was a healthcare worker with PCR-confirmed SARS-CoV-2 infection or an uninfected control (not recorded which).

This clonotype was counted only a few times. The chain has TRBV7-2 and TRBJ1-6, with 9 bases matching TRBD1. CDR1 and CDR2 (germline): SGHTA, FQGNSA. With 4 bases clipped from V and 9 bases from J, the junction kept 4 bases outside the gene matches. This CDR3 has 14 residues. The CDR3 DNA sequence: TGTGCCAGCAGCTCGACAGGGGGTAGTTCACCCCTCCACTTT. Translating it yields CASSSTGGSSPLHF.

The chain joins TRBV4-1 to TRBJ1-5, with 10 bases matching TRBD1. The CDR3 is 16 amino acids. CDR1 MGHRA and CDR2 YSYEKL come from the germline V gene. The V segment lost 1 base and the J segment 4 bases; nucleotides outside the gene matches: 4. The CDR3 sequence is CASSQGQGAGNQPQHF. CDR3 coding DNA: TGCGCCAGCAGCCAAGGACAGGGGGCGGGAAATCAGCCCCAGCATTTT.

This clonotype was detected many times. V gene TRBV24-1 combines with J gene TRBJ2-7; D is unclear. This CDR3 contains 12 residues. The germline V and J ends were trimmed by 6 bases and 2 bases, with 7 bases remaining between them. Germline CDR1 is KGHDR and CDR2 is SFDVKD. The CDR3 DNA reads TGTGCCACCAGTAATGGTCCCTACGAGCAGTACTTC. Amino acid sequence: CATSNGPYEQYF.

The chain is built from TRBV12-3 or TRBV12-4 and TRBJ2-4, with a tentative D call TRBD1 (7 bases). The CDR3 totals 17 residues. The V end was cut by 2 bases, the J end by 0 bases, with 14 bases between. The CDR3 region has the DNA TGTGCCAGCAGTTTACCCCAGGGGGACTTAGCCAAAAACATTCAGTACTTC. It codes for CASSLPQGDLAKNIQYF.

J is TRBJ1-4 and V is TRBV4-3; D not certain. V dropped 0 bases and J dropped 0 bases, with 5 bases sitting between them. This CDR3 comprises 15 residues. CDR1 is LGHNA and CDR2 is YSLEER in the germline V gene. This CDR3 is CASSQETATNEKLFF. The CDR3 bases are TGCGCCAGCAGCCAAGAAACAGCAACTAATGAAAAACTGTTTTTT.

This clonotype appeared many times. V and J are TRBV20-1 and TRBJ2-3, with 7 bases fitting TRBD1. V gave up 5 bases and J gave up 0 bases; unmatched junction bases: 8. This CDR3 has 15 residues. Germline V gene data show CDR1 as DFQATT and CDR2 as SNEGSKA (reference sequence). CDR3 bases: TGCAGTGCTGAGGTACAGGGGCGAAGCACAGATACGCAGTATTTT. It specifies CSAEVQGRSTDTQYF.

Many counts were recorded for this clonotype. The chain combines TRBV3-1 with TRBJ2-3; 7 nucleotides match TRBD2. The CDR3 covers 15 residues. Germline-derived CDR1 and CDR2 are LGHDT and YNNKEL (reference sequence). V lost 4 bases and J lost 5; bases outside the gene matches: 9. The CDR3 sequence: CASSRITSAGDTQYF. The CDR3 DNA is TGTGCCAGCAGCCGGATTACTAGCGCGGGAGATACGCAGTATTTT.

This clonotype was detected only a few times. The V call is TRBV10-1, the J call TRBJ1-4, with unresolved D. Germline CDR1 WNHNN, CDR2 SYGVQD (reference sequence). V was cut by 8 bases and J by 7 bases, with 17 bases left in between. The length of the CDR3 is 14 residues. CDR3 sequence reads: CASPREGPGEKLFF. CDR3 coding DNA: TGCGCCAGCCCGAGAGAGGGCCCAGGTGAAAAACTGTTTTTT.

On this clonotype itself: Lacking the conserved final phenylalanine or tryptophan, this CDR3 likely reflects a read error. This chain connects TRBV7-9 to TRBJ2-1; 11 nucleotides match TRBD2. CDR1 SEHNR and CDR2 FQNEAQ come from the germline V gene (reference sequence). The CDR3 consists of 15 residues. The V gene end was trimmed by 4 bases and the J gene end by 6 bases; junction bases not matched to a gene: 5. CDR3 sequence reads: CASSSTSGGPNEQFI. The CDR3 DNA is TGTGCCAGCAGCTCAACTAGCGGGGGCCCCAATGAGCAGTTCATC.

This clonotype has a count of ten or more. The chain joins TRBV5-5 to TRBJ1-5; D might be TRBD1 (5 bases). The V and J ends lost 2 bases and 6 bases respectively, with 15 bases between them. CDR1 and CDR2 (germline): SGHKS, YYEKEE (reference sequence). The CDR3 totals 15 residues. The CDR3 DNA reads as TGTGCCAGCAGCTTCAGGGACGGCCTGTTTCAGCCCCAGCATTTT. It codes for CASSFRDGLFQPQHF.

The chain uses TRBV29-1 and TRBJ2-1; 9 bases line up with TRBD2. This CDR3 has 15 residues. Losses at the gene ends were 6 bases for V and 2 bases for J; bases not matched to a gene: 8. Germline lookup yields CDR1 SQVTM and CDR2 ANQGSEA. In DNA, the CDR3 is TGCAGCGTAGCCCTAGCGGGGAGGGCCTACAATGAGCAGTTCTTC. Its translation is CSVALAGRAYNEQFF.

This clonotype has at least ten counts. V gene TRBV5-1 combines with J gene TRBJ2-5; D remains unclear. The CDR3 loop spans 15 amino acids. V was clipped by 3 bases and J by 4 bases, with 16 bases between them. CDR1 is SGHRS, CDR2 YFSETQ, per germline. The CDR3 bases are TGCGCCAGCAGCTCCGGTGAGATAGGGCGAGAGACCCAGTACTTC. This translates into CASSSGEIGRETQYF.

This clonotype came up many times. The V and J genes are TRBV7-9 and TRBJ2-2; D is unclear. The germline gives CDR1 SEHNR, CDR2 FQNEAQ (reference sequence). CDR3 length: 13 residues. Trimming shortened V by 0 bases and J by 6 bases, and 5 bases separated the two germline ends. In DNA form, the CDR3 reads TGTGCCAGCAGCTTAGCAGGGCCCGGGGAGCTGTTTTTT. It is translated as CASSLAGPGELFF.

This clonotype was picked up many times. This rearrangement joins TRBV3-1 to TRBJ1-5; tentative D call: TRBD1 (6 bases). V lost 6 bases, J lost 1 base, and 13 bases lay in between. Germline V lookup: CDR1 LGHDT, CDR2 YNNKEL (reference sequence). The CDR3 is made up of 15 amino acids. CDR3: CASSTDRTSNQPQHF. In DNA form, the CDR3 reads TGTGCCAGCAGTACGGACAGAACAAGCAATCAGCCCCAGCATTTT.

This clonotype was seen at least ten times. The J gene is TRBJ1-5, the V gene TRBV4-3; D might be TRBD1 (5 bases). Germline CDR1 is LGHNA and CDR2 is YSLEER. This CDR3 is 15 amino acids long. With 6 bases removed from V and 2 bases from J, the gap between germline ends came to 14 bases. The CDR3 is CASRVSARGNQPQHF. The CDR3, as DNA: TGCGCCAGCAGGGTTTCAGCCAGGGGCAATCAGCCCCAGCATTTT.

In this sample, this clonotype is large. V is TRBV2 and J is TRBJ1-5; 7 bases agree with TRBD1. The CDR3 runs to 15 residues. Germline V gene data show CDR1 as SNHLY and CDR2 as FYNNEI. Trimming at V came to 0 bases and at J to 4 bases, leaving 3 bases not matched to a gene. In DNA, the CDR3 is TGTGCCAGCAGTGAAGCGGGGACAGTTAATCAGCCCCAGCATTTT. Protein: CASSEAGTVNQPQHF.

This chain links TRBV5-1 with TRBJ2-5, with TRBD2 as a possible D gene (6 bases). The ends were cut back, 3 bases at V and 4 bases at J, with 13 bases in the middle. The CDR3 runs to 14 residues. Germline CDR1 is SGHRS and CDR2 is YFSETQ. CDR3 coding DNA: TGCGCCAGCAGCTCGTTTGGGGGAGGAGAGACCCAGTACTTC. Translated: CASSSFGGGETQYF.

The CDR3 protein is CASSFTGYGADTQYF. CDR3 in DNA: TGTGCCAGCAGCTTTACAGGGTACGGGGCAGATACGCAGTATTTT. The V gene is TRBV7-8, the J gene TRBJ2-3, with a tentative D call TRBD1 (6 bases). The CDR3 totals 15 residues. Germline V gives CDR1 SGHVS, CDR2 FQNEAQ. Deletions cut 3 bases from V and 4 bases from J, with 14 bases between.

This clonotype was counted at least ten times. The V and J genes are TRBV12-3 or TRBV12-4 and TRBJ1-5; weak D call: TRBD1 (5 bases). The V and J ends lost 5 bases and 7 bases respectively, with 9 bases between them. This CDR3 is built from 12 residues. The CDR3 region is CASSPYRQPQHF. The CDR3 DNA follows: TGTGCCAGCAGTCCGTACAGGCAGCCCCAGCATTTT.

This chain connects TRBV5-1 to TRBJ2-2; D is possibly TRBD1 (5 bases). The CDR3 length is 13 residues. Germline loops: CDR1 SGHRS, CDR2 YFSETQ. Deletions cut 3 bases from V and 6 bases from J, with 9 bases between. The CDR3 reads CASSSRVAGELFF. In nucleotides, the CDR3 is TGCGCCAGCAGCTCCAGGGTTGCCGGGGAGCTGTTTTTT.

This clonotype is categorized as large. The chain recombines TRBV6-2 or TRBV6-3 with TRBJ1-1; TRBD1 matches at 9 bases. The V and J ends lost 8 bases and 5 bases, in that order; junction bases with no gene match: 3. The length of the CDR3 is 12 residues. CDR1 is MNHEY, CDR2 SVGEGT, per germline. The CDR3 region has the DNA TGTGCCAGCGGGGGGACAGGGACTGAAGCTTTCTTT. Its protein product is CASGGTGTEAFF.